This T cell receptor (beta chain) comes out of a study of T cells in localized non-small cell lung cancer. Overall study findings and caveats: Of the top 100 tumor clones, median about 53 were in adjacent lung, 25 to 35 among its top 100. The study found T cell clonality highest in uninvolved adjacent lung, above tumor. There was an association of higher blood T cell density with longer overall survival. Sequencing covered just one tumor region, so heterogeneity cannot be ruled out.

V lost 5 bases and J 5 bases, leaving 13 bases between the germline ends. There are 15 residues in the CDR3. Germline CDR1 SGHNT, CDR2 YENEEA. Measured with immunoSEQ multiplex PCR; TCRdb has only the in-frame clones, and not every one. The sample has more than 2,500 clones, more than 15% seen once; the top ten hold less than 25%. Ten or more counts support this clone. Its antigen is undetermined. Specimen: lung tumor tissue, collected before any cancer treatment. The rearrangement joins TRBV11-3 to TRBJ1-6, with D possibly TRBD1 on 6 matching bases. This clonotype was obtained from a male donor at least 60 years old with stage II squamous cell lung carcinoma. The CDR3 region has the DNA TGTGCCAGCAGCGTTGATGGACAGAATAATTCACCCCTCCACTTT. The encoded protein is CASSVDGQNNSPLHF.